This entry concerns a single TCR beta chain. CDR1 and CDR2 (germline): SGHDT, YYEEEE. Germline trimming cut 0 bases from V and 1 base from J; bases unmatched to any gene: 4. The CDR3 spans 16 residues. TCRdb re-called the RT-PCR reads through MiXCR, storing one row per CDR3 protein. Of 550,000 to 750,000 distinct CDR3 sequences in the sample, approximately 15% were seen once. V usage is TRBV5-6 and J usage is TRBJ2-7; 10 bases match TRBD2. Sample: memory CD4+ T cells from blood. The sequence was obtained from a female donor in good health, serving as a healthy control. The CDR3 DNA reads TGTGCCAGCAGCTTGGCCTTGGGACTAGCGTCCTACGAGCAGTACTTC. Its protein is CASSLALGLASYEQYF.